This TCR beta chain was obtained from a study of regulatory T cells in long-lasting Graves disease. As for the study in general: Positive TSH receptor antibodies alongside over 5 years of antithyroid drugs were what marked Graves' disease as persistent.

This CDR3 has 14 residues. Germline-derived CDR1 and CDR2 are MNHNS and SASEGT. V gave up 5 bases and J gave up 7 bases, with 12 bases separating them. At least ten counts were recorded for this clonotype. The sample's time point: persistent/refractory GD, antithyroid drugs over 5 years with positive TRAb. Extracted RNA from PBMCs served as the source of the TCR library. Patient provenance is recorded as an endocrinology department in Xi'an, China. Building of the TCR beta libraries involved iRepertoire HTBI primers and Arm-PCR of CDR3 regions. TCRdb redid the calling of the multiplex PCR reads with MiXCR, one entry per CDR3 protein. The sample yields more than 300,000 distinct CDR3 sequences, 15% to 20% seen once.

The chain employs TRBV6-1 and TRBJ2-6; D possibly corresponds to TRBD1 (6 bases). The specimen was peripheral blood mononuclear cells (PBMCs), collected when the disease was refractory, from a patient treated with antithyroid drugs. This TCR derives from a female donor with Graves disease. The CDR3 loop reads CASSLGQTANVLTF. CDR3 DNA: TGTGCCAGCAGTCTCGGACAGACAGCCAACGTCCTGACTTTC.